Listed here is a single T cell receptor (beta chain). Its antigen is unknown. Reprocessing the 5' RACE reads, TCRdb reports a single entry for every CDR3 protein and omits DNA. The sample has some 390,000 distinct CDR3 sequences, and its top ten clones hold about 10%. Germline values: CDR1 SNHLY, CDR2 FYNNEI. The CDR3 sequence is 17 residues long. The data were obtained in a study of T cells expressing NK-cell markers. Study summary: CD3+CD56+NKG2C+, CD3+CD56+NKG2C- and CD3+CD56-NKG2C+ T cells, once sorted, supplied the TCR beta repertoires. General observations from the study: Top CD8+ clonotypes included the dominant CD3+CD56+NKG2C+ clonotypes in six donors. Where a handful of donors were concerned, these clonotypes also led the CD3+CD56-NKG2C+ fraction. Whether the expanded NKG2C+ T cell clones recognized HCMV remained unclear.

The chain links TRBV2 to TRBJ2-5; no DNA is available, so the TRBD2 call from TCRdb remains unchecked. The source is a woman between 45 and 60 years old in good health. The sample was blood T cells: a sorted CD56 or NKG2C T cell subset, CD4+ or CD8+ T cells, or bulk PBMC T cells (not recorded which). CDR3 amino acids: CASRDLSLAGDRETQYF.